Below, 30 T cell receptor beta chains from the same sample are listed, as sequenced in a study of blood T cell repertoires in COVID-19. The table came from immunoSEQ multiplex PCR; TCRdb's copy has only in-frame clones and leaves some out. Of about 160,000 clones listed, roughly four fifths are singletons. The sample taken for sequencing was peripheral blood. All receptors derive from a human donor in a cohort sampled during active COVID-19.

The gene calls are TRBV2 and TRBJ1-5, with D unresolved. V lost 2 bases to trimming and J lost 0 bases, with 11 bases between them. The CDR3 spans 16 residues. Germline V gene sequence: CDR1 SNHLY, CDR2 FYNNEI. Here the CDR3 DNA reads TGTGCCAGCAGTGAATGGCAAGAATATAGCAATCAGCCCCAGCATTTT. Its protein is CASSEWQEYSNQPQHF. The full variable domain, completed using reference TRBV2 and TRBJ1-5, is EPEVTQTPSHQVTQMGQEVILRCVPISNHLYFYWYRQILGQKVEFLVSFYNNEISEKSEIFDDQFSVERPDGSNFTLKIRSTKLEDSAMYFCASSEWQEYSNQPQHFGDGTRLSIL.

This chain uses TRBV27 with TRBJ2-7, with a tentative D call TRBD2 (7 bases). The CDR3 contains 16 residues. V gave up 0 bases and J gave up 2 bases, with 14 bases separating them. Germline CDR1 MNHEY, CDR2 SMNVEV (reference sequence). The CDR3 nucleotides read TGTGCCAGCAGTTTATCGGGGGCGGGAGCAACCTACGAGCAGTACTTC. This codes for CASSLSGAGATYEQYF.

The CDR3 DNA reads TGTGCCAGCAGCCGCATCCAGGGGGCGGGCACCGGGGAGCTGTTTTTT. Encoded protein: CASSRIQGAGTGELFF. The chain is built from TRBV14 and TRBJ2-2; TRBD1 matches at 8 bases. Germline CDR1 is SGHDN and CDR2 is FVKESK. The CDR3 is made up of 16 amino acids. With V trimmed by 4 bases and J by 4 bases, 8 bases remained unmatched.

The V gene is TRBV27, the J gene TRBJ1-5; unclear D gene. In germline, CDR1 is MNHEY, CDR2 SMNVEV (reference sequence). This CDR3 has 14 residues. V was cut by 2 bases and J by 3 bases, with 8 bases left in between. The CDR3 bases are TGTGCCAGCAGTTTAGAAGGACTCAATCAGCCCCAGCATTTT. Translation: CASSLEGLNQPQHF.

The CDR3 DNA follows: TGTGCCACCAGTGATACCTGGGAGCTCACCGGGGAGCTGTTTTTT. This translates into CATSDTWELTGELFF. This sequence joins TRBV24-1 and TRBJ2-2, with D possibly matching TRBD2 (5 bases). CDR1 and CDR2 (germline): KGHDR, SFDVKD. The CDR3 covers 15 residues. With 3 bases removed from V and 4 bases from J, the gap between germline ends came to 11 bases.

The chain couples TRBV5-1 to TRBJ2-3, with TRBD2 matching over 9 bases. This CDR3 is built from 17 residues. The V gene end was trimmed by 4 bases and the J gene end by 1 base; junction bases not matched to a gene: 10. Germline V lookup: CDR1 SGHRS, CDR2 YFSETQ. The CDR3 DNA sequence: TGCGCCAGCAGCCCGACGGGTGCTAGCGGGGGCACAGATACGCAGTATTTT. This codes for CASSPTGASGGTDTQYF.

The V and J genes are TRBV19 and TRBJ2-7; a weak D match, TRBD1 (5 bases). The germline CDR1 and CDR2 sequences are LNHDA and SQIVND (reference sequence). The CDR3 runs to 13 residues. Between the trimmed V and J ends, which lost 2 bases and 5 bases, there was a span of 10 bases. The CDR3 sequence: CASSIQGGHEQYF. The CDR3 DNA reads TGTGCCAGTAGTATACAGGGTGGGCACGAGCAGTACTTC. The entire variable domain, with the rest obtained from reference TRBV19 and TRBJ2-7, is as follows: DGGITQSPKYLFRKEGQNVTLSCEQNLNHDAMYWYRQDPGQGLRLIYYSQIVNDFQKGDIAEGYSVSREKKESFPLTVTSAQKNPTAFYLCASSIQGGHEQYFGPGTRLTVT.

The chain is built from TRBV4-1 and TRBJ1-4; weak D call: TRBD1 (5 bases). Germline V CDR1 and CDR2: MGHRA, YSYEKL. Trimming cost V 4 bases and J 8 bases, with 20 bases left between them. CDR3 size: 16 residues. The CDR3: CASSPQGTPGREKLFF. The DNA of the CDR3 is TGCGCCAGCAGCCCCCAGGGTACACCTGGGAGGGAAAAACTGTTTTTT.

This clone showed up just a few times. The chain couples TRBV9 to TRBJ1-5, with TRBD1 matching 8 bases. V lost 3 bases, J lost 4 bases, and 3 bases stayed unmatched. The CDR3 is 14 amino acids. Per the germline V gene, CDR1 is SGDLS and CDR2 is YYNGEE. DNA of the CDR3: TGTGCCAGCAGCGCAACAGGGGGTAATCAGCCCCAGCATTTT. Protein: CASSATGGNQPQHF.

The gene calls are TRBV6-6 and TRBJ1-5; 7 bases line up with TRBD1. This CDR3 region has 17 residues. With 5 bases clipped from V and 1 base from J, the junction kept 11 bases outside the gene matches. The V gene's germline CDR1 is MNHNY and CDR2 SVGAGI (reference sequence). The CDR3 sequence: CASSRAQGERSNQPQHF. CDR3 sequence (DNA): TGTGCCAGCAGTCGGGCCCAGGGGGAAAGGAGCAATCAGCCCCAGCATTTT.

The chain joins TRBV3-1 (or the pseudogene TRBV3-2) to TRBJ2-4; TRBD1 aligns across 8 bases. Losses at the gene ends were 2 bases for V and 5 bases for J; bases not matched to a gene: 8. The V gene's germline CDR1 is LGHDT and CDR2 YNNKEL (reference sequence). The CDR3 covers 16 residues. The CDR3 protein is CASSQPTGVGENIQYF. CDR3 sequence (DNA): TGTGCCAGCAGCCAACCGACAGGGGTGGGGGAAAACATTCAGTACTTC.

The chain has TRBV10-3 and TRBJ1-1; D not resolved. There are 12 residues in the CDR3. V lost 7 bases and J lost 0, with 6 bases in between. The germline V gene encodes CDR1 ENHRY and CDR2 SYGVKD. The CDR3 sequence: CAITNMNTEAFF. The CDR3 nucleotides are TGTGCCATCACCAACATGAACACTGAAGCTTTCTTT.

The J gene is TRBJ1-5, the V gene TRBV28; D call uncertain. The CDR3 contains 12 residues. Trimming stripped 6 bases from V and 1 base from J, with 4 bases between. Germline V gene sequence: CDR1 MDHEN, CDR2 SYDVKM. The CDR3 DNA sequence: TGTGCCAGCAGCGAGAGCAATCAGCCCCAGCATTTT. This translates into CASSESNQPQHF.

The chain recombines TRBV6-1 with TRBJ1-2, with 10 nucleotides matching TRBD1. The CDR3 is made up of 15 amino acids. Germline-derived CDR1 and CDR2 are MNHNS and SASEGT. Trimming cost V 3 bases and J 2 bases; bases outside gene matches: 3. The CDR3 DNA sequence: TGTGCCAGCAGTGATAGGGGACAGGGGAACTATGGCTACACCTTC. Its protein is CASSDRGQGNYGYTF.

The count of this clone is one. The same CDR3 arises from other DNA sequences in this sample as well. The rearrangement links TRBV12-3 or TRBV12-4 to TRBJ1-2; 7 nucleotides align to TRBD1. The CDR3 spans 13 residues. V trimming: 4 bases; J trimming: 3 bases; junction bases outside the gene matches: 2. Here the CDR3 reads CASSSGGYYGYTF. CDR3 coding DNA: TGTGCCAGCAGTTCAGGGGGGTACTATGGCTACACCTTC.

The chain has TRBV5-4 and TRBJ2-7; 7 bases are a match to TRBD1. CDR1 and CDR2 (germline): SGHNT, YYREEE (reference sequence). The length of the CDR3 is 14 residues. Trimming took 2 bases from V and 1 from J; bases not matched to a gene: 3. DNA of the CDR3: TGTGCCAGCAGCTTCTGGGACAGTTCCTACGAGCAGTACTTC. Its translation is CASSFWDSSYEQYF.

This clone has a count of ten or more. The DNA for the CDR3 is TGTGCCTGGCGACCCGGGCTTTCCGGGGACTATGGCTACACCTTC. Its protein product is CAWRPGLSGDYGYTF. The J gene is TRBJ1-2, the V gene TRBV30; no clear D gene. V shed 5 bases and J shed 3 bases, with 19 bases lying between them. The CDR3 extends over 15 amino acids. Per germline, CDR1 GTSNPN and CDR2 SVGIG (reference sequence).

This sequence joins TRBV30 and TRBJ2-3; perhaps TRBD2 as D (6 bases). Deletions cut 5 bases from V and 3 bases from J, with 9 bases between. The length of the CDR3 is 12 residues. In germline, CDR1 is GTSNPN, CDR2 SVGIG (reference sequence). Written as DNA, the CDR3 is TGTGCCTGGTCCGGGGGAACAGATACGCAGTATTTT. As protein: CAWSGGTDTQYF.

The chain uses TRBV27 and TRBJ2-7, with 10 bases that match TRBD2. J was trimmed by 6 bases and V by 5 bases; bases with no gene match: 10. The germline V gene has CDR1 MNHEY and CDR2 SMNVEV (reference sequence). The CDR3 has 15 amino acids. In nucleotides, the CDR3 is TGTGCCAGCAGTAGCACTAGCGGGGTACCTCGCGAGCAGTACTTC. Translated, it gives CASSSTSGVPREQYF.

The chain employs TRBV10-1 and TRBJ2-1; possibly TRBD2 for D (6 bases). Germline V gene sequence: CDR1 WNHNN, CDR2 SYGVQD (reference sequence). CDR3 length: 14 amino acids. V was pared by 9 bases and J by 8 bases, with 20 bases between. CDR3 amino acids: CARVPLREPDEQFF. The CDR3 DNA is TGCGCCAGGGTCCCCCTGCGGGAACCCGATGAGCAGTTCTTC.

This rearrangement joins TRBV5-6 to TRBJ2-1; TRBD2 agrees at 9 bases. This CDR3 is 14 amino acids long. Germline V gene data show CDR1 as SGHDT and CDR2 as YYEEEE. The V gene end was trimmed by 0 bases and the J gene end by 10 bases; junction bases not matched to a gene: 5. CDR3 residues: CASSLEGLAREQFF. The DNA of the CDR3 is TGTGCCAGCAGCTTGGAGGGACTAGCTAGGGAGCAGTTCTTC. The variable domain in full, completed from reference TRBV5-6 and TRBJ2-1, reads DAGVTQSPTHLIKTRGQQVTLRCSPKSGHDTVSWYQQALGQGPQFIFQYYEEEERQRGNFPDRFSGHQFPNYSSELNVNALLLGDSALYLCASSLEGLAREQFFGPGTRLTVL.

The chain links TRBV6-4 to TRBJ2-1; D perhaps matches TRBD1 (5 bases). Between the trimmed V and J ends, which lost 8 bases and 1 base, there was a span of 15 bases. CDR1 and CDR2 from the germline V gene are MRHNA and SNTAGT. The CDR3 sequence is 15 residues long. The CDR3 loop is CASSSQGASYNEQFF. The DNA of the CDR3 is TGTGCCAGCTCCTCGCAGGGTGCGTCCTACAATGAGCAGTTCTTC.

V usage is TRBV6-5 and J usage is TRBJ1-1; the D gene is possibly TRBD1 (5 bases). CDR1 is MNHEY and CDR2 is SVGAGI in the germline V gene. V lost 8 bases and J 0 bases, leaving 13 bases between the germline ends. The CDR3 length is 14 residues. CDR3 amino acids: CASGPTDMNTEAFF. CDR3 DNA sequence: TGTGCCAGCGGGCCGACGGACATGAACACTGAAGCTTTCTTT.

The rearrangement links TRBV9 to TRBJ2-7, with a tentative D call TRBD2 (5 bases). Germline V lookup: CDR1 SGDLS, CDR2 YYNGEE. Trimming took off 2 bases at V and 6 bases at J, with 12 bases between the two ends. The CDR3 is 13 amino acids. CDR3 in DNA: TGTGCCAGCAGCGTCGGGGAATTAGGCGAGCAGTACTTC. Amino acid sequence: CASSVGELGEQYF.

The chain is built from TRBV5-6 and TRBJ2-7; 7 bases align to TRBD1. The CDR3 has 13 amino acids. After removal of 3 bases from V and 2 bases from J, the junction contained 2 bases not matched to a gene. Germline V gives CDR1 SGHDT, CDR2 YYEEEE. CDR3 protein: CASSWDRPYEQYF. The CDR3 nucleotides read TGTGCCAGCAGCTGGGACAGACCCTACGAGCAGTACTTC.

The chain employs TRBV6-4 and TRBJ2-2; a possible D gene is TRBD2 (6 bases). V gave up 3 bases and J gave up 5 bases, with 13 bases separating them. The CDR3 has 15 residues. CDR1 MRHNA and CDR2 SNTAGT come from the germline V gene. The CDR3 region is CASSEYGSETGELFF. The CDR3 nucleotides read TGTGCCAGCAGTGAATACGGGAGCGAAACCGGGGAGCTGTTTTTT.

The V and J genes are TRBV6-5 and TRBJ2-2; perhaps TRBD1 as D (6 bases). With 6 bases removed from V and 3 bases from J, the gap between germline ends came to 11 bases. CDR3 length: 14 residues. CDR1 and CDR2 from the germline V gene are MNHEY and SVGAGI. This CDR3 is CASRIQGYTGELFF. The CDR3 nucleotides are TGTGCCAGCAGAATACAGGGTTACACCGGGGAGCTGTTTTTT.

The chain couples TRBV7-8 to TRBJ2-1; no clear D. Per germline, CDR1 SGHVS and CDR2 FQNEAQ. This CDR3 has 14 amino acids. V gave up 3 bases and J gave up 2 bases, with 8 bases separating them. CDR3 sequence (DNA): TGTGCCAGCAGCTTCCGGGTAGCCTACAATGAGCAGTTCTTC. Translation gives CASSFRVAYNEQFF.

CDR3 bases: TGTGCCAGCAGCTCCGCCGGGGTTAGGGCCTACGAGCAGTACTTC. Translation gives CASSSAGVRAYEQYF. The chain is built from TRBV6-2 or TRBV6-3 and TRBJ2-7, with TRBD2 as a possible D gene (5 bases). CDR3 length equals 15 residues. V was clipped by 6 bases and J by 2 bases, with 17 bases between them. CDR1 and CDR2 from the germline V gene are MNHEY and SVGEGT.

For the CDR3, the DNA is TGTGCCAGCAGCGCCTGGGACAGGGCGGACTACGAGCAGTACTTC. This gives the protein CASSAWDRADYEQYF. This chain connects TRBV7-9 to TRBJ2-7, with 9 bases aligning to TRBD1. The CDR3 is made up of 15 amino acids. Germline V gives CDR1 SEHNR, CDR2 FQNEAQ (reference sequence). The V segment lost 5 bases and the J segment 3 bases; nucleotides outside the gene matches: 8.